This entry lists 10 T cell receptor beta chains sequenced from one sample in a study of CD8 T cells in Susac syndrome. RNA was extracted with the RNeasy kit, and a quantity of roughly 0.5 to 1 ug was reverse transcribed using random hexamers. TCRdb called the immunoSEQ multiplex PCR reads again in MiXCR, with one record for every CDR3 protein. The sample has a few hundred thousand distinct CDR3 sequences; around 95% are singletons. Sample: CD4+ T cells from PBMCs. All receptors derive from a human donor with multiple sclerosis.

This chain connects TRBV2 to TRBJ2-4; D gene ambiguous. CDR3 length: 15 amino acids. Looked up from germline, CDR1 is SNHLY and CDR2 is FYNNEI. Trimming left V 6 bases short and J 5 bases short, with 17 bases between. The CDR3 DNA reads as TGTGCCAGCAGAGGAACGTTAGTTTCCGAAAACATTCAGTACTTC. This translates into CASRGTLVSENIQYF.

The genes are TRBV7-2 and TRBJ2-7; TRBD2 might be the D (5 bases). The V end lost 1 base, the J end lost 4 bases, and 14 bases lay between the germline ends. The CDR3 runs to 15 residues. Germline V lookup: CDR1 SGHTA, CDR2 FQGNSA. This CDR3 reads CASSLGPGVDYEQYF. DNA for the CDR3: TGTGCCAGCAGCTTAGGCCCCGGGGTGGATTACGAGCAGTACTTC.

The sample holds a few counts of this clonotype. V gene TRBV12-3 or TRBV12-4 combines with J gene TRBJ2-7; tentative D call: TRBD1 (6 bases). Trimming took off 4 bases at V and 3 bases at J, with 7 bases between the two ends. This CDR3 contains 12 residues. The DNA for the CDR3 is TGTGCCAGCAGTTCCAGGGGCTACGAGCAGTACTTC. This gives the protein CASSSRGYEQYF.

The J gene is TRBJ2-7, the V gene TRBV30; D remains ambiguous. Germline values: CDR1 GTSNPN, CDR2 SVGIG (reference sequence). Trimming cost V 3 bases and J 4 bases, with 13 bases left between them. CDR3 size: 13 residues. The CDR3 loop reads CAWRLPATYEQYF. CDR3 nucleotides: TGTGCCTGGAGGCTCCCCGCTACGTACGAGCAGTACTTC.

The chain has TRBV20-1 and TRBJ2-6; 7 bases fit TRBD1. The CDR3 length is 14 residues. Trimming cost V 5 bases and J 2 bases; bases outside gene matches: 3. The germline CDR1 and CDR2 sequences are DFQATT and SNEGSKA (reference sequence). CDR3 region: CSAPQGAGANVLTF. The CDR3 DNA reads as TGCAGTGCTCCTCAGGGGGCTGGGGCCAACGTCCTGACTTTC.

CDR3 residues: CASSPPGPQETQYF. The CDR3 region has the DNA TGCGCCAGCAGCCCACCCGGACCACAAGAGACCCAGTACTTC. The gene calls are TRBV4-1 and TRBJ2-5; D is uncertain. Germline assignment: CDR1 MGHRA and CDR2 YSYEKL. The CDR3 runs 14 residues. With 4 bases removed from V and 2 bases from J, the gap between germline ends came to 11 bases.

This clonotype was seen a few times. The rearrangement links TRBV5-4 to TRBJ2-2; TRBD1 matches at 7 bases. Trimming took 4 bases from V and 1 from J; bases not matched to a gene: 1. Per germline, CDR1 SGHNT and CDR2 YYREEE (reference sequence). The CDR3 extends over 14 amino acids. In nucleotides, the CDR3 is TGTGCCAGCAGCCGGACAGGGAACACCGGGGAGCTGTTTTTT. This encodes CASSRTGNTGELFF. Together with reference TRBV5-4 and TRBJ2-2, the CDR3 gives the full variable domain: ETGVTQSPTHLIKTRGQQVTLRCSSQSGHNTVSWYQQALGQGPQFIFQYYREEENGRGNFPPRFSGLQFPNYSSELNVNALELDDSALYLCASSRTGNTGELFFGEGSRLTVL.

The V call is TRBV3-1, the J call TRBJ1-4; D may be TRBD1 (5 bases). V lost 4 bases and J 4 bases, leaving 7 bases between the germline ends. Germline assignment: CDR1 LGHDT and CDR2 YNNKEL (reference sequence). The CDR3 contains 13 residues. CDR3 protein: CASSPGLNEKLFF. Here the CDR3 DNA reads TGTGCCAGCAGCCCGGGGCTTAATGAAAAACTGTTTTTT.

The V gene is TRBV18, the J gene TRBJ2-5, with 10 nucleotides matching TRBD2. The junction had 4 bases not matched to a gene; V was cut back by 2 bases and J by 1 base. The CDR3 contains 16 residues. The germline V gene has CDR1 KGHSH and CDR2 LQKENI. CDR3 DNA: TGTGCCAGCTCACCATGGCTAGCGGGAGTCCAAGAGACCCAGTACTTC. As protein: CASSPWLAGVQETQYF.

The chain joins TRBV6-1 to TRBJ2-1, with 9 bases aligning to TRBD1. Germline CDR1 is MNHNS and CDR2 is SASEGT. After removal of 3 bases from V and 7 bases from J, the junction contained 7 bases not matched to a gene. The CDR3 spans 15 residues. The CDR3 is CASSDAGQGLNEQFF. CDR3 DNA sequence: TGTGCCAGCAGTGATGCGGGACAGGGATTAAATGAGCAGTTCTTC.